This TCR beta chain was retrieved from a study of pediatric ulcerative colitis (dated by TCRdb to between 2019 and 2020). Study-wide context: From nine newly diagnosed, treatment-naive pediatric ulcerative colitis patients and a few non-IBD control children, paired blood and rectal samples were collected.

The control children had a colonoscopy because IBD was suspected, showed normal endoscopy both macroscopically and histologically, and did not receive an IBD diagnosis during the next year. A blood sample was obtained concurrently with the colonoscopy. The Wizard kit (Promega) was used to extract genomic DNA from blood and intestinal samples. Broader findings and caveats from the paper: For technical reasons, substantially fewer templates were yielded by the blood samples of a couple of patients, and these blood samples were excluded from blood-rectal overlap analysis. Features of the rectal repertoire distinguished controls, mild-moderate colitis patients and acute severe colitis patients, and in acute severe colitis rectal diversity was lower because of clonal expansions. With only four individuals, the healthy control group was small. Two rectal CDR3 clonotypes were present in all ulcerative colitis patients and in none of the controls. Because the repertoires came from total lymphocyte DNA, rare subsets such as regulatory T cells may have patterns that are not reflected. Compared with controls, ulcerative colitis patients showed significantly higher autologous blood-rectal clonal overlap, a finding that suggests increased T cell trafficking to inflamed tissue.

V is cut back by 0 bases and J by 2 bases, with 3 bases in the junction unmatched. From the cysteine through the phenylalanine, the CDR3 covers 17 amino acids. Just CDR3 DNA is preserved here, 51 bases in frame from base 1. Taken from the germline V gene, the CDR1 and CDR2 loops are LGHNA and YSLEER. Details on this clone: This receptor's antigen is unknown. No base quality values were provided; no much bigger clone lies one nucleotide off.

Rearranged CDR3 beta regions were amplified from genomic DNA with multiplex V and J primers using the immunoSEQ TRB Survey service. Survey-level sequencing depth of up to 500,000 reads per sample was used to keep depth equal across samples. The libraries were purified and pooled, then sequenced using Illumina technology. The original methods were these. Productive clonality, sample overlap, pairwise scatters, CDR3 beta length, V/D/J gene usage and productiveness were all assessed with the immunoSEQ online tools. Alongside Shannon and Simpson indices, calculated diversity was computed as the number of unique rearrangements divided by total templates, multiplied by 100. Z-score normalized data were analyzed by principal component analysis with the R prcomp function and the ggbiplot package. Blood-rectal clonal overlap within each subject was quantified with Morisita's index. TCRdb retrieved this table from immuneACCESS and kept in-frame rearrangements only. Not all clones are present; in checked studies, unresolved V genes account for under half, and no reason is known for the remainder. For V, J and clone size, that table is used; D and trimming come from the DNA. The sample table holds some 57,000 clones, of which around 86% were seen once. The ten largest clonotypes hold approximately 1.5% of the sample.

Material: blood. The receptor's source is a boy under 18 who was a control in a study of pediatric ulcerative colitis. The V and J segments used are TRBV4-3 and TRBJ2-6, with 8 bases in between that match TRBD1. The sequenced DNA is TGCGCCAGCAGCCAAGATCCAGGGGGCGCTGGGGCCAACGTCCTGACTTTC. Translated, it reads CASSQDPGGAGANVLTF.